What follows describes a single T cell receptor (beta chain). The data originate from a study of CD8 T cells in Susac syndrome. CDR3 length: 11 amino acids. The ends were cut back, 2 bases at V and 13 bases at J, with 12 bases in the middle. Looked up from germline, CDR1 is SGDLS and CDR2 is YYNGEE. Reverse transcription of about 0.45 to 1 ug RNA was carried out with random hexamers. From the immunoSEQ multiplex PCR reads, TCRdb called clonotypes with MiXCR, one entry per CDR3 protein. The sample includes roughly 200,000 distinct CDR3 sequences, more than 90% of them seen just once. The chain is built from TRBV9 and TRBJ1-2; perhaps TRBD1 as D (6 bases). The sequence was collected from a human donor with multiple sclerosis. Sequenced: CD4+ T cells from PBMCs. For the CDR3, the DNA is TGTGCCAGCAGCGTTCAGAGGGACATCACCTTC. This gives the protein CASSVQRDITF.